The subject of this entry is one T cell receptor (beta chain). Antigen specificity is unknown. In the PCR, 60 Vbeta and 13 Jbeta primers were used. The repertoire was sequenced with immunoSEQ multiplex PCR; TCRdb's copy has only in-frame clones and lacks some. In the table there are about 150,000 clones, approximately 80% of which are singletons. This sample is drawn from a study of cytomegalovirus exposure and HLA in healthy donors. Overall study findings and caveats: In a later analysis, productive TCRs from donors in an Asian-associated ancestry cluster reportedly carried fewer N-insertions than the cohort mean. HLA restriction was apparent for most CMV-associated TCR beta chains in a later analysis. Accurate HLA-A and HLA-B prediction from TCR beta sequences was reported for most subjects.

Germline CDR1 is MDHEN and CDR2 is SYDVKM. The CDR3 is 15 residues long. The V segment lost 4 bases and the J segment 0 bases; nucleotides outside the gene matches: 0. The receptor was derived from a man aged 25-40 years in good health and CMV-seropositive. The chain recombines TRBV28 with TRBJ2-6, with 7 bases that match TRBD1. Source material: PBMCs. DNA for the CDR3: TGTGCCAGCAGTTCAGGGGGCTCTGGGGCCAACGTCCTGACTTTC. Translating gives CASSSGGSGANVLTF.